This T cell receptor (beta chain) is drawn from a study of blood T cell repertoires in COVID-19. The V segment lost 0 bases and the J segment 1 base; nucleotides outside the gene matches: 2. The CDR3 extends over 15 amino acids. Germline V gene data show CDR1 as PRHDT and CDR2 as FYEKMQ (reference sequence). Only in-frame clones appear in the TCRdb table, and some are missing; sequencing was by immunoSEQ multiplex PCR. Here the sample spans 100,000 to 150,000 clones, roughly 80% being singletons. About this clone itself: Additional DNA sequences in this sample encode the identical CDR3.

The sequence was obtained from a man aged 45 to 65 with acute or convalescent COVID-19. Sequencing used peripheral blood. The chain combines TRBV13 with TRBJ2-7; TRBD1 aligns across 8 bases. Here the CDR3 reads CASSLGGTGSYEQYF. For the CDR3, the DNA is TGTGCCAGCAGCTTAGGCGGGACAGGATCCTACGAGCAGTACTTC.